This passage covers 13 T cell receptor beta chains from one sample sequenced in a study of T cells in Graves' hyperthyroidism and ophthalmopathy. Authors of the study amplified TCR beta CDR3 regions from RNA transcripts. During a first-round RT-PCR of the TCR CDR3, the HTBI primer set was used. MiXCR, applied by TCRdb to the multiplex PCR reads, yields one record per CDR3 protein. In the table there are some 550,000 distinct CDR3 sequences, roughly 20% of which are singletons. Material: blood. The receptors originated from a man aged 18 to 30 with Graves' hyperthyroidism.

There are many counts of this clonotype. The J gene is TRBJ1-5, the V gene TRBV6-5; D is perhaps TRBD1 (5 bases). The CDR3 is 15 amino acids. Germline CDR1 is MNHEY and CDR2 is SVGAGI. V was pared by 6 bases and J by 0 bases, with 12 bases between. As DNA, the CDR3 is TGTGCCAGCAGACGGGACGTAGATAGCAATCAGCCCCAGCATTTT. Translation: CASRRDVDSNQPQHF.

The table lists this clonotype with many counts. This chain uses TRBV12-3 or TRBV12-4 with TRBJ1-1; D is unclear. Trimming cost V 4 bases and J 1 base, with 19 bases left between them. The CDR3 covers 17 residues. CDR3 loop: CASSYQILEPSNTEAFF. Here the CDR3 DNA reads TGTGCCAGCAGTTACCAGATTCTCGAGCCGTCGAACACTGAAGCTTTCTTT.

This clonotype was detected only a few times. The V call is TRBV19, the J call TRBJ1-1; 9 positions agree with TRBD1. The CDR3 spans 16 residues. Trimming removed 6 bases from V and 3 bases from J; junction bases left unmatched: 11. Germline CDR1 and CDR2: LNHDA and SQIVND (reference sequence). CDR3 residues: CASRIHRQGEDTEAFF. The DNA for the CDR3 is TGTGCCAGTAGGATTCACCGACAGGGGGAGGACACTGAAGCTTTCTTT. The variable domain in full, with the rest retrieved from reference TRBV19 and TRBJ1-1, is DGGITQSPKYLFRKEGQNVTLSCEQNLNHDAMYWYRQDPGQGLRLIYYSQIVNDFQKGDIAEGYSVSREKKESFPLTVTSAQKNPTAFYLCASRIHRQGEDTEAFFGQGTRLTVV.

This clonotype was counted only a few times. The chain joins TRBV3-1 to TRBJ2-7; 7 bases are a match to TRBD1. V was pared by 4 bases and J by 3 bases, with 6 bases of the junction left unmatched. Germline V gene lookup returns CDR1 LGHDT and CDR2 YNNKEL (reference sequence). This CDR3 contains 14 residues. CDR3 amino acids: CASSPLGGGYEQYF. In DNA form, the CDR3 reads TGTGCCAGCAGCCCTCTAGGGGGCGGCTACGAGCAGTACTTC.

This CDR3 reads CATSRVQGASPLHF. CDR3 nucleotides: TGTGCCACCAGCAGAGTCCAGGGGGCTTCACCCCTCCACTTT. The chain links TRBV15 to TRBJ1-6; 8 positions match TRBD1. Per the germline V gene, CDR1 is LNHNV and CDR2 is YYDKDF (reference sequence). The J segment lost 9 bases and the V segment lost 1 base, leaving 2 bases of the junction unmatched. This CDR3 comprises 14 residues.

This clonotype occurred once. A much larger clone differs from this one at a single base, so this may be a read error. Because it lacks the conserved phenylalanine or tryptophan at the end, this CDR3 is likely a read error. The V call is TRBV6-2 or TRBV6-3, the J call TRBJ2-2; D unresolved. The CDR3 covers 13 residues. The germline V gene has CDR1 MNHEY and CDR2 SVGEGT. With 7 bases removed from V and 4 bases from J, the gap between germline ends came to 10 bases. The CDR3 reads CASKRSGTGELFY. CDR3 coding DNA: TGTGCCAGCAAAAGGAGTGGCACCGGGGAGCTGTTTTAT.

This clonotype was recorded many times. V and J are TRBV28 and TRBJ1-1, with D possibly TRBD1 on 5 matching bases. Per germline, CDR1 MDHEN and CDR2 SYDVKM. The germline V and J ends were trimmed by 6 bases and 4 bases, with 12 bases remaining between them. CDR3 length equals 13 residues. In DNA form, the CDR3 reads TGTGCCAGCAGCTTGGGGGAGATCACTGAAGCTTTCTTT. It is translated as CASSLGEITEAFF.

This clonotype was counted ten times or more. The gene calls are TRBV4-1 and TRBJ1-1, with a possible D match to TRBD1 (5 bases). The CDR3 sequence is 14 residues long. V was cut by 8 bases and J by 1 base, with 14 bases left in between. CDR1 MGHRA and CDR2 YSYEKL come from the germline V gene. The CDR3, as DNA: TGCGCCAGCGGGGGGGTCCTGGGGAACACTGAAGCTTTCTTT. Residues: CASGGVLGNTEAFF.

This clonotype has at least ten counts. This sequence joins TRBV11-1 and TRBJ2-2, with 7 bases identical to TRBD2. Trimming removed 2 bases from V and 0 bases from J; junction bases left unmatched: 3. The CDR3 runs 16 residues. Germline V CDR1 and CDR2: SGHAT, FQDESV (reference sequence). The CDR3 spells CASSLWEGANTGELFF. CDR3 DNA sequence: TGTGCCAGCAGCTTATGGGAGGGAGCGAACACCGGGGAGCTGTTTTTT.

The gene calls are TRBV4-3 and TRBJ1-5; D is undetermined. V gave up 0 bases and J gave up 10 bases, with 7 bases separating them. CDR1 and CDR2 (germline): LGHNA, YSLEER. The CDR3 spans 12 residues. The CDR3 sequence: CASSQDDNPQHF. The CDR3 bases are TGCGCCAGCAGCCAAGATGACAACCCCCAGCATTTT.

This clonotype has at least ten counts. The gene calls are TRBV12-3 or TRBV12-4 and TRBJ1-5; tentatively, D is TRBD1 (6 bases). The V end was cut by 6 bases, the J end by 0 bases, with 15 bases between. The length of the CDR3 is 16 residues. CDR3 in amino acids: CASSLTGIRSNQPQHF. The DNA for the CDR3 is TGTGCCAGCAGCTTGACAGGCATCCGTAGCAATCAGCCCCAGCATTTT.

This clonotype came up many times. The V and J genes are TRBV7-8 and TRBJ1-5, with a possible D match to TRBD1 (6 bases). The CDR3 length is 16 residues. Germline CDR1 is SGHVS and CDR2 is FQNEAQ. The V gene lost 5 bases and the J gene lost 1 base, with 15 bases spanning the gap. CDR3 loop: CASSPFRGLSNQPQHF. CDR3 DNA: TGTGCCAGCAGCCCCTTTAGGGGGTTGAGCAATCAGCCCCAGCATTTT.

This clonotype was counted a few times. This rearrangement joins TRBV28 to TRBJ1-1; 11 bases agree with TRBD1. Losses at the gene ends were 4 bases for V and 1 base for J; bases not matched to a gene: 2. The V gene's germline CDR1 is MDHEN and CDR2 SYDVKM. The CDR3 is 15 amino acids. CDR3 coding DNA: TGTGCCAGCAGTTGGGACAGGGGGAGGAACACTGAAGCTTTCTTT. Protein sequence: CASSWDRGRNTEAFF. The full variable domain, its missing parts supplied by reference TRBV28 and TRBJ1-1, is DVKVTQSSRYLVKRTGEKVFLECVQDMDHENMFWYRQDPGLGLRLIYFSYDVKMKEKGDIPEGYSVSREKKERFSLILESASTNQTSMYLCASSWDRGRNTEAFFGQGTRLTVV.